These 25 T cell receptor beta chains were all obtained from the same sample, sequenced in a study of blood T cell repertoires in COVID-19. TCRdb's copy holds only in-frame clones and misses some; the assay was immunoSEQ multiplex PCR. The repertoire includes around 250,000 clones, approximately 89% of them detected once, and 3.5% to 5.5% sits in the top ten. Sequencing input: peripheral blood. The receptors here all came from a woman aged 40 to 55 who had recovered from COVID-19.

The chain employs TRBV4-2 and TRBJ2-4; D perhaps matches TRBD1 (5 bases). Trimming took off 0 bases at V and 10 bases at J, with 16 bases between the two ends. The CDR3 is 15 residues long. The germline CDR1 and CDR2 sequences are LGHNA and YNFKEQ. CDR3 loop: CASSQDRQNLRIQYF. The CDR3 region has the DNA TGTGCCAGCAGCCAAGATAGACAGAACCTAAGGATTCAGTACTTC.

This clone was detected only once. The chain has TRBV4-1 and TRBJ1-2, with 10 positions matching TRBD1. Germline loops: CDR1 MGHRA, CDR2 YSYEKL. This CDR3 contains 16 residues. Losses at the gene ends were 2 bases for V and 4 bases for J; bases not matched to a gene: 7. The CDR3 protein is CASSQTPGQGSYGYTF. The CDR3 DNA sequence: TGCGCCAGCAGCCAAACCCCGGGACAGGGGAGCTATGGCTACACCTTC.

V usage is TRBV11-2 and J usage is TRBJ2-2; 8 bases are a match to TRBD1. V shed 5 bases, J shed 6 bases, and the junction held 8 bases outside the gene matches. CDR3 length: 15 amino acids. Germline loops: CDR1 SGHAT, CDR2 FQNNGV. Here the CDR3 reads CASSLGQGFPGELFF. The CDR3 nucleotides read TGTGCCAGCAGCCTCGGACAGGGTTTCCCCGGGGAGCTGTTTTTT.

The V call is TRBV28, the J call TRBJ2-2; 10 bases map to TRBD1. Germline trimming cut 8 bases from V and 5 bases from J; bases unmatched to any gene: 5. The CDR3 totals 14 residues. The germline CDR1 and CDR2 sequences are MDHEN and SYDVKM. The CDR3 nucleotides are TGTGCCAGCGGTGGACAGGGGGGGACCGGGGAGCTGTTTTTT. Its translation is CASGGQGGTGELFF.

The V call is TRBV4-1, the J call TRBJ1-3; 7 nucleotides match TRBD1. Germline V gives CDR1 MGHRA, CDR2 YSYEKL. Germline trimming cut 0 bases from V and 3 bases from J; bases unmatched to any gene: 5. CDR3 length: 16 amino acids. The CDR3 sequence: CASSQDRGISGNTIYF. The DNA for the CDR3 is TGCGCCAGCAGCCAAGACAGGGGGATAAGTGGAAACACCATATATTTT.

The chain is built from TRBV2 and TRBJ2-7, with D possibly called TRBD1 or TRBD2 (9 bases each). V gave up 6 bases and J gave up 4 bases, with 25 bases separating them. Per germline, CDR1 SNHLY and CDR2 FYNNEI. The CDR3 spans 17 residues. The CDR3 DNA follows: TGTGCCAGCAGGGGACAGGGCCCTAGCGGGATACGGTACGAGCAGTACGTC. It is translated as CASRGQGPSGIRYEQYV.

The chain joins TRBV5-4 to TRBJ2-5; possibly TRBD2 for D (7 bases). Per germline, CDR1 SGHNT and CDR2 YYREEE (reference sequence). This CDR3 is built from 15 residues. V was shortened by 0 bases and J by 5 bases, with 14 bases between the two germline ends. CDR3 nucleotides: TGTGCCAGCAGCTTGGAGAGGGGGGGCCATGAGACCCAGTACTTC. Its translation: CASSLERGGHETQYF.

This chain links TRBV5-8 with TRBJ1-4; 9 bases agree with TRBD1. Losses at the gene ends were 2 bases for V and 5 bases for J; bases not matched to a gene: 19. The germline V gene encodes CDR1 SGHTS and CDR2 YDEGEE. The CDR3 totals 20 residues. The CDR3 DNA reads TGTGCCAGCAGCTTCCAGACCTGGGACAGGGTTTATGCCCGGAATGAAAAACTGTTTTTT. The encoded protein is CASSFQTWDRVYARNEKLFF.

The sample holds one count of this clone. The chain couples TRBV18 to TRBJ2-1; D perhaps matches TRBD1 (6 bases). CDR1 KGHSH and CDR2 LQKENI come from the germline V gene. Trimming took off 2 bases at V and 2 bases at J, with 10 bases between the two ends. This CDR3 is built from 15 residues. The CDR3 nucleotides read TGTGCCAGCTCACCAGGGGGCAATGCCTACAATGAGCAGTTCTTC. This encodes CASSPGGNAYNEQFF.

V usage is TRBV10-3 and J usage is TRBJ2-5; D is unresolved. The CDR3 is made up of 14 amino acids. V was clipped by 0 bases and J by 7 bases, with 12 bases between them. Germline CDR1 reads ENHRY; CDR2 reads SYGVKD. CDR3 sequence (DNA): TGTGCCATCAGTGAGTCGACGCAGGCAGGGACCCAGTACTTC. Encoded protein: CAISESTQAGTQYF.

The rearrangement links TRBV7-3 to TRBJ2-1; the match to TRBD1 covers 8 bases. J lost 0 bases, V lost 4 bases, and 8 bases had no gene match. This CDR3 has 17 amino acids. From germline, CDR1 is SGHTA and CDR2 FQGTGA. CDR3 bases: TGTGCCAGCAGCTGGGGGACAGGCCTCAGCTCCTACAATGAGCAGTTCTTC. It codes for CASSWGTGLSSYNEQFF.

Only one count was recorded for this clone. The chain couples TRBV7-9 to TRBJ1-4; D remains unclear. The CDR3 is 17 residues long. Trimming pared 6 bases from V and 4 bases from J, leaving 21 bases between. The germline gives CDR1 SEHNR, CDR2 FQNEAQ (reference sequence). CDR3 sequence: CASRAKASAAGNEKLFF. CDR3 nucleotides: TGTGCCAGCAGAGCAAAAGCCAGCGCGGCCGGTAATGAAAAACTGTTTTTT. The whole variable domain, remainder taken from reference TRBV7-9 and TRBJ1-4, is DTGVSQNPRHKITKRGQNVTFRCDPISEHNRLYWYRQTLGQGPEFLTYFQNEAQLEKSRLLSDRFSAERPKGSFSTLEIQRTEQGDSAMYLCASRAKASAAGNEKLFFGSGTQLSVL.

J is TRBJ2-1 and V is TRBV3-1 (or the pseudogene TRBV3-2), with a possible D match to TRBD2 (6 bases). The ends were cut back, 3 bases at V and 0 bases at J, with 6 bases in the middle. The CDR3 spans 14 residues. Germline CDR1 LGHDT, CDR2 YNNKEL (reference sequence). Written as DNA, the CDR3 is TGTGCCAGCAGCCAGGACTACTCCTACAATGAGCAGTTCTTC. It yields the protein CASSQDYSYNEQFF.

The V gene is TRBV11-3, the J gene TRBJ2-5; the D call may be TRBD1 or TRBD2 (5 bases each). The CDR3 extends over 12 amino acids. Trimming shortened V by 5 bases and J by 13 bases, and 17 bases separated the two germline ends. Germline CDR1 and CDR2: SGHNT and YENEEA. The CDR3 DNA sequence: TGTGCCAGCAGCGTAGGACTTAGGGGATTGTACTTC. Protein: CASSVGLRGLYF.

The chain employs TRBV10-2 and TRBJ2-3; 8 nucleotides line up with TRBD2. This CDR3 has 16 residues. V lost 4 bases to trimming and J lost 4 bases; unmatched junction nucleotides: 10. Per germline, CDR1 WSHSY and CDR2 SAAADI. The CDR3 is CASSVRRSGSSDTQYF. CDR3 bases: TGCGCCAGCAGTGTGAGAAGGAGCGGGAGTTCAGATACGCAGTATTTT.

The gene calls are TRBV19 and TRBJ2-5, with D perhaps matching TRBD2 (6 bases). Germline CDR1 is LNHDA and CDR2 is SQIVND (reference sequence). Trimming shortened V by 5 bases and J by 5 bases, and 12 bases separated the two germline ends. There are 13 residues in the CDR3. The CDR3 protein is CASSGRGKETQYF. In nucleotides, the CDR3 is TGTGCCAGTAGTGGCCGCGGGAAGGAGACCCAGTACTTC.

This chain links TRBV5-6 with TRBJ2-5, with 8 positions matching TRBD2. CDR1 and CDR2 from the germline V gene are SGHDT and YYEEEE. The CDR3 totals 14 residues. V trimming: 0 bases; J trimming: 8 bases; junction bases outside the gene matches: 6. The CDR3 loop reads CASSLGGGGTTQYF. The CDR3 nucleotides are TGTGCCAGCAGCTTGGGAGGCGGGGGGACAACCCAGTACTTC.

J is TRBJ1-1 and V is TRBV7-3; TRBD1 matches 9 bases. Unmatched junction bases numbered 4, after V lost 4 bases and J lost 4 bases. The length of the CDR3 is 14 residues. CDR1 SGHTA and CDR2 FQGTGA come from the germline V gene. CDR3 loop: CASSSGQGSTEAFF. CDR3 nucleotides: TGTGCCAGCAGCTCGGGACAGGGAAGCACTGAAGCTTTCTTT.

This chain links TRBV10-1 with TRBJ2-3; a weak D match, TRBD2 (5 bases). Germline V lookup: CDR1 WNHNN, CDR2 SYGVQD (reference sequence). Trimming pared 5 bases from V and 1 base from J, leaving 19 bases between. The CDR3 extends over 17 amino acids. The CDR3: CASSIDLREWGTDTQYF. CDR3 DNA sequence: TGCGCCAGCAGTATAGATCTCCGGGAATGGGGCACAGATACGCAGTATTTT.

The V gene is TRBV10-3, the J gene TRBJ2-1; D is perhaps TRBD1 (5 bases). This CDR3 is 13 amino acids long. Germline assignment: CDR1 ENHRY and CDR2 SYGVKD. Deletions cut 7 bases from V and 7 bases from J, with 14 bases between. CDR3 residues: CAIMGPHGNEQFF. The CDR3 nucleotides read TGTGCCATCATGGGGCCCCACGGTAATGAGCAGTTCTTC.

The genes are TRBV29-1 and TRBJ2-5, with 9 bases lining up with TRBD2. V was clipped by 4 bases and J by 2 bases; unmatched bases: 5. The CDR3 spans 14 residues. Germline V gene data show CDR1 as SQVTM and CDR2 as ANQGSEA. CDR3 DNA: TGCAGCGTTGGGCCTAGCGGGGATCAAGAGACCCAGTACTTC. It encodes CSVGPSGDQETQYF.

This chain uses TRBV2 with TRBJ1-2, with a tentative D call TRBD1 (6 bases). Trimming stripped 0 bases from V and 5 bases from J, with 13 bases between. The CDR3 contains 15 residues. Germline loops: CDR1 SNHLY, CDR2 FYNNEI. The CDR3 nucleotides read TGTGCCAGCAGTGAAGCGCAGGGGCCAGGGTATGGCTACACCTTC. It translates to CASSEAQGPGYGYTF.

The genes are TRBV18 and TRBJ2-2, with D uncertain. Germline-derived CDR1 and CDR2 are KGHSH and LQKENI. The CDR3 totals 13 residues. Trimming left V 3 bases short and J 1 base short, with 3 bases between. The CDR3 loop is CASSPKNTGELFF. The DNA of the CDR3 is TGTGCCAGCTCACCCAAGAACACCGGGGAGCTGTTTTTT.

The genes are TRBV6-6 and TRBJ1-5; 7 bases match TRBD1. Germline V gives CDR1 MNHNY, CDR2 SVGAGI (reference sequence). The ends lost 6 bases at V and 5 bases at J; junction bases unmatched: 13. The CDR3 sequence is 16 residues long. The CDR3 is CASSQPKDRRDQPQHF. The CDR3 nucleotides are TGTGCCAGCAGCCAACCCAAGGACAGGAGAGATCAGCCCCAGCATTTT.

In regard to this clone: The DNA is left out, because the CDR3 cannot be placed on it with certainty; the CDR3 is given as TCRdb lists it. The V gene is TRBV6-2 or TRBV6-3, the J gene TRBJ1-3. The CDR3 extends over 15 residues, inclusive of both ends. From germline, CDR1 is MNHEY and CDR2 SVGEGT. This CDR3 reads CASSSSGGSGNTIYF.